This T cell receptor beta chain was documented in a study of cytomegalovirus exposure and HLA in healthy donors. At the level of the study: Out of about 179 million T cells, an earlier analysis found fewer than 140 million unique TCR beta sequences in total.

In regard to this clone: Antigen specificity is unknown.

Trimming at V came to 2 bases and at J to 3 bases, leaving 9 bases not matched to a gene. The CDR3 runs 17 residues. Germline assignment: CDR1 ENHRY and CDR2 SYGVKD. The PCR made use of 60 Vbeta and 13 Jbeta primers. Assay: immunoSEQ multiplex PCR; the TCRdb copy retains only in-frame clones and omits some. The sample includes roughly 60,000 clones, over 60% of them seen just once. General study points: A classifier reportedly called cytomegalovirus status with high sensitivity and specificity.

The sequenced sample was PBMCs. The V and J genes are TRBV10-3 and TRBJ1-5; 8 bases align to TRBD1. The clonotype comes from a woman in her 30s in good health and CMV-seronegative. The CDR3 DNA sequence: TGTGCCATCAGTGAGACCGAAGGGACAGGCAACAATCAGCCCCAGCATTTT. It codes for CAISETEGTGNNQPQHF.